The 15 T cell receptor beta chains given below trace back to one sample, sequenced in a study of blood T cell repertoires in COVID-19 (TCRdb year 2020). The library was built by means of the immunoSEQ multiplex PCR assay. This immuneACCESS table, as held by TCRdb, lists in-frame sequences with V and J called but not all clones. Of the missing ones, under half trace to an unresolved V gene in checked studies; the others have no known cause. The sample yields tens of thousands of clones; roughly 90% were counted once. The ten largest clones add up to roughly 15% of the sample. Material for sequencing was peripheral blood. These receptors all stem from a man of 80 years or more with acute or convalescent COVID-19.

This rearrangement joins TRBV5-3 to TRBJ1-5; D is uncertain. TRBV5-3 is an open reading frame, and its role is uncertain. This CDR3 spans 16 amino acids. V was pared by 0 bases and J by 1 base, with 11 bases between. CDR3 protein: CARSLADTPSNQPQHF. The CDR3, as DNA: TGTGCCAGAAGCTTGGCCGACACACCAAGCAATCAGCCCCAGCATTTT.

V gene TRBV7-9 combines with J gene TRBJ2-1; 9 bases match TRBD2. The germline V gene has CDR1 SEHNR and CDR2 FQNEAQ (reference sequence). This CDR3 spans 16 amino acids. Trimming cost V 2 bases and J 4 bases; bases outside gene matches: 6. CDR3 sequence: CASSLTSSGAYNEQFF. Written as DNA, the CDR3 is TGTGCCAGCAGCTTAACCTCTAGCGGGGCGTACAATGAGCAGTTCTTC.

CDR3 sequence: CASSPGQGAGANVLTF. The DNA of the CDR3 is TGTGCCAGCAGCCCGGGACAGGGGGCTGGGGCCAACGTCCTGACTTTC. This chain connects TRBV7-3 to TRBJ2-6; 11 bases align to TRBD1. The CDR3 is 16 residues long. Germline CDR1 reads SGHTA; CDR2 reads FQGTGA. The trim removed 5 bases at V and 2 bases at J, leaving 2 bases unmatched.

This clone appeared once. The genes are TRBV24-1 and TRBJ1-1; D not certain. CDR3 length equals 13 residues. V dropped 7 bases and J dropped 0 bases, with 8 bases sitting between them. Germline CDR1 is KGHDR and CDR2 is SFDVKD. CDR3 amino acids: CATRLGVNTEAFF. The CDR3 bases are TGTGCCACCAGGTTGGGAGTGAACACTGAAGCTTTCTTT.

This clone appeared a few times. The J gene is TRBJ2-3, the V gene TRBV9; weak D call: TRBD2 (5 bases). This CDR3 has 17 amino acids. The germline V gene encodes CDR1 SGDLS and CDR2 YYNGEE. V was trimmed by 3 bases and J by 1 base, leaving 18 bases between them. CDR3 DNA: TGTGCCAGCAGCGATCGAGGTGGGGAGCTGGGCACAGATACGCAGTATTTT. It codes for CASSDRGGELGTDTQYF. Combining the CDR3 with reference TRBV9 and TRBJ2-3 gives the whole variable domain DSGVTQTPKHLITATGQRVTLRCSPRSGDLSVYWYQQSLDQGLQFLIQYYNGEERAKGNILERFSAQQFPDLHSELNLSSLELGDSALYFCASSDRGGELGTDTQYFGPGTRLTVL.

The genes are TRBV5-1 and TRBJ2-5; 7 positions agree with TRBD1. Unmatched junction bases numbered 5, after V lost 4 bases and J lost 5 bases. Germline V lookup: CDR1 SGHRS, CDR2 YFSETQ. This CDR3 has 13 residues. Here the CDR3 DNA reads TGCGCCAGCAGCCGACAGGGTCTCGAGACCCAGTACTTC. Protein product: CASSRQGLETQYF.

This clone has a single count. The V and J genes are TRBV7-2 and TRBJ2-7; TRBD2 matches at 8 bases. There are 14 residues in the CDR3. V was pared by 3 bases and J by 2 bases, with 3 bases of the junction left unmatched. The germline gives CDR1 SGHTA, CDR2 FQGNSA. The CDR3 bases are TGTGCCAGCAGCTTGGGACTAGATCCCTACGAGCAGTACTTC. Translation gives CASSLGLDPYEQYF. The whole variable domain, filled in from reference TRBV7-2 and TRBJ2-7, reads GAGVSQSPSNKVTEKGKDVELRCDPISGHTALYWYRQSLGQGLEFLIYFQGNSAPDKSGLPSDRFSAERTGGSVSTLTIQRTQQEDSAVYLCASSLGLDPYEQYFGPGTRLTVT.

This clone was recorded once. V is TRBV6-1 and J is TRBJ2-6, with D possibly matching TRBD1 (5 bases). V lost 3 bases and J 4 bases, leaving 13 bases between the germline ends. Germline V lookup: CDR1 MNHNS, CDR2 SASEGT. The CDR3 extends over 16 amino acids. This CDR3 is CASSDGAPRGANVLTF. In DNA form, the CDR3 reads TGTGCCAGCAGTGATGGGGCACCGAGAGGGGCCAACGTCCTGACTTTC.

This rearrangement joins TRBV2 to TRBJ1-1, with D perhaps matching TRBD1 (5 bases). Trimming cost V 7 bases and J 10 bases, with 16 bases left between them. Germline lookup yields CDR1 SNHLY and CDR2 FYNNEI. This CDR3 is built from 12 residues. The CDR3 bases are TGTGCCAGCACCCCCCCGGGGGTGGGAGCTTTCTTT. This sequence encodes CASTPPGVGAFF.

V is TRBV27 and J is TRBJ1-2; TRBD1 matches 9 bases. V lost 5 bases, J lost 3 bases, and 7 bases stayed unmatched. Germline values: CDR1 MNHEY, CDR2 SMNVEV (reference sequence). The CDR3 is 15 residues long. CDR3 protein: CASSPEGQGHYGYTF. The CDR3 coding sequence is TGTGCCAGCAGTCCAGAGGGACAGGGACACTATGGCTACACCTTC.

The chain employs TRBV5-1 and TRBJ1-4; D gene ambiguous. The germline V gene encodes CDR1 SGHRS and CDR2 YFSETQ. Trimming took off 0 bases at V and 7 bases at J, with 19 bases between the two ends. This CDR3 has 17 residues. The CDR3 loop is CASSLGDAGREGEKLFF. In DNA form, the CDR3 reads TGCGCCAGCAGCTTGGGAGATGCGGGGAGGGAAGGTGAAAAACTGTTTTTT.

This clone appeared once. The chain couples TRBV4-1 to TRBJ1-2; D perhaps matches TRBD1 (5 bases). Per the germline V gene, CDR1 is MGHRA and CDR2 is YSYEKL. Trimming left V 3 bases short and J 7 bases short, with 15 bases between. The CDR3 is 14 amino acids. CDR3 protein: CASSQVQGEGGYTF. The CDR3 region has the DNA TGCGCCAGCAGCCAGGTCCAGGGCGAAGGTGGCTACACCTTC.

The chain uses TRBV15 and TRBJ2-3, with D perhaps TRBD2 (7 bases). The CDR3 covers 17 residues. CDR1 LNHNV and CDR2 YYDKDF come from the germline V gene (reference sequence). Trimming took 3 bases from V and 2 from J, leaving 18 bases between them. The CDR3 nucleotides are TGTGCCACCAGCAGGGGGGGGCTAGCGGAACACACAGATACGCAGTATTTT. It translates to CATSRGGLAEHTDTQYF.

CDR3 in DNA: TGTGCCAGCAGGCGACCGGGACAGGGGGCGGGAAATGAGCAGTTCTTC. This gives the protein CASRRPGQGAGNEQFF. The chain carries TRBV2 and TRBJ2-1, with 12 bases that match TRBD1. V lost 6 bases to trimming and J lost 7 bases; unmatched junction nucleotides: 10. CDR1 is SNHLY and CDR2 is FYNNEI in the germline V gene. This CDR3 spans 16 amino acids.

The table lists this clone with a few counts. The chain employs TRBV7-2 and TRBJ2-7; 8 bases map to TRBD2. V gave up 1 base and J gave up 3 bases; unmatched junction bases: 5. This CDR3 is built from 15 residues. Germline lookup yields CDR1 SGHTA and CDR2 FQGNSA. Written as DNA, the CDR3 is TGTGCCAGCAGCTTAGGCGGGGGGCGGGACTACGAGCAGTACTTC. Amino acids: CASSLGGGRDYEQYF.